The T cell receptor (beta chain) described here comes from a study of vaccination and CD4 T cells after COVID-19. Study summary: Overlapping SARS-CoV-2, HCoV-NL63, HCoV-OC43 and HCoV-229E spike peptides stimulated the cells. Study outcomes and limitations: With convalescent patients, a median approximately 90% of reactive clones emerged solely after vaccination.

This CDR3 has 16 amino acids. Germline assignment: CDR1 MNHEY and CDR2 SMNVEV (reference sequence). Trimming removed 6 bases at V and 2 bases at J, with 19 bases between. Cultured CD4+ T cell DNA underwent sequencing with the Oncomine TCR Beta short-read assay. Using its own MiXCR run on the PCR reads, TCRdb lists one record per CDR3 protein. The sample has about 18,000 distinct CDR3 sequences, about 73% seen once. This clonotype was observed a few times. Its antigen is currently unknown. Specified treatment: roughly 11-day PBMC culture with coronavirus spike peptide pools or control peptides (ViraFEST assay).

The J gene is TRBJ1-2, the V gene TRBV27; the D gene is possibly TRBD1 (6 bases). The receptor was derived from a human donor who had recovered from COVID-19. Sequences were obtained from CD4+ T cells from blood, cultured in vitro. The CDR3 protein is CASRRSDPRGNYGYTF. For the CDR3, the DNA is TGTGCCAGCAGGAGGTCCGACCCAAGGGGGAACTATGGCTACACCTTC.